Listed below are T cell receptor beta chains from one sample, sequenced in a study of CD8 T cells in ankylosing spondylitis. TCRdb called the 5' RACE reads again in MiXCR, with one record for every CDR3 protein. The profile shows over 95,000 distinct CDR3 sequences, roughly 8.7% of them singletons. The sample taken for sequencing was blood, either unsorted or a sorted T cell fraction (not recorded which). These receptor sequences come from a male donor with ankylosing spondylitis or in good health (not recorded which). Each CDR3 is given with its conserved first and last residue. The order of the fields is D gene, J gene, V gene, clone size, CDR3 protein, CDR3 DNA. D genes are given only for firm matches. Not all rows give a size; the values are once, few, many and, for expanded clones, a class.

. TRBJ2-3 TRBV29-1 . CSVVVRGRTQNTQYF TGCAGCGTTGTAGTCCGGGGGCGAACACAAAATACGCAGTATTTT
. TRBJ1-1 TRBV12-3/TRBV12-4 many CASVGGGLNTEAFF TGTGCCAGCGTTGGCGGGGGCCTGAACACTGAAGCTTTCTTT
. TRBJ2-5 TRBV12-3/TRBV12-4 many CASSLGGTGETQYF TGTGCCAGCAGTTTAGGGGGGACGGGAGAGACCCAGTACTTC
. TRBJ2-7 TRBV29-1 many CSVEVGDPEQYF TGCAGCGTTGAAGTAGGAGACCCTGAGCAGTACTTC
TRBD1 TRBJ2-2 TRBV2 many CASTGQETGELFF TGTGCCAGCACTGGACAGGAGACCGGGGAGCTGTTTTTT
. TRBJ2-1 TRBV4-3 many CASSQDGGSYNEQFF TGCGCCAGCAGCCAAGATGGGGGCTCCTACAATGAGCAGTTCTTC
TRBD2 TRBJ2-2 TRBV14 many CASSEPPGGVNTGELFF TGTGCCAGCAGCGAGCCCCCGGGGGGGGTTAACACCGGGGAGCTGTTTTTT
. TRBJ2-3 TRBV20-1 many CSARGSPDTQYF TGCAGTGCTAGAGGCTCCCCAGATACGCAGTATTTT
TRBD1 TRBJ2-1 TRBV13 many CASSFGSYGGTGLSNEQFF TGTGCCAGCAGCTTTGGCTCATACGGCGGGACAGGGCTGTCCAATGAGCAGTTCTTC
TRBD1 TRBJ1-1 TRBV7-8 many CASSSPLQGAATLNTEAFF TGTGCCAGCAGCTCTCCTTTACAGGGGGCAGCGACCCTGAACACTGAAGCTTTCTTT
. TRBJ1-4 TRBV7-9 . CASSLGAASSNEKLFF TGTGCCAGCAGCTTAGGTGCTGCGTCTTCTAATGAAAAACTGTTTTTT
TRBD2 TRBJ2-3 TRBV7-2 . CASSSRTSGGPDTQYF TGTGCCAGCAGCTCCCGGACTAGCGGGGGCCCAGATACGCAGTATTTT
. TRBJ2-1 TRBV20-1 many CSATFNEQFF TGCAGTGCAACCTTCAATGAGCAGTTCTTC
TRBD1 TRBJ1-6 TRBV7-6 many CASTRDRENSPLHF TGTGCCAGCACCAGGGACAGGGAGAATTCACCCCTCCACTTT
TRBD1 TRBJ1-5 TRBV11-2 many CASSSSGAWDRGRRPQHF TGTGCCAGCAGCTCTTCGGGAGCCTGGGACAGGGGCCGTCGGCCCCAGCATTTT
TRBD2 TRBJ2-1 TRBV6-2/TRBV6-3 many CASSRGTSGYNEQFF TGTGCCAGCAGTCGCGGGACTAGCGGATACAATGAGCAGTTCTTC
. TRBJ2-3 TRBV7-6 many CASSYYPGATDTQYF TGTGCCAGCAGCTACTACCCGGGCGCCACAGATACGCAGTATTTT
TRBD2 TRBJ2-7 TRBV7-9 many CASSLPRTSGYEQYF TGTGCCAGCAGCTTGCCCCGGACTAGCGGCTACGAGCAGTACTTC
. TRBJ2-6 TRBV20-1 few CSAPLRGVGANVLTF TGCAGTGCTCCCCTCCGCGGGGTAGGGGCCAACGTCCTGACTTTC
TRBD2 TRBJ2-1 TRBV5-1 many CASRLAGPQGNEQFF TGCGCCAGCAGACTAGCGGGCCCTCAAGGTAATGAGCAGTTCTTC
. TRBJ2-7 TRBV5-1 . CASSLVGDGAYEQYF TGCGCCAGCAGCTTGGTAGGCGACGGTGCCTACGAGCAGTACTTC
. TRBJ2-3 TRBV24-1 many CATSDPFTDTQYF TGTGCCACCAGTGACCCCTTCACAGATACGCAGTATTTT
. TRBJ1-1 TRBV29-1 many CSVESGGYTEAFF TGCAGCGTTGAATCGGGCGGTTACACTGAAGCTTTCTTT
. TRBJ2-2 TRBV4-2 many CASSQGAEPTPGELFF TGTGCCAGCAGCCAAGGAGCGGAGCCAACGCCCGGGGAGCTGTTTTTT
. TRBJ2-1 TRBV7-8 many CASSPFGAVSYNEQFF TGTGCCAGCAGCCCGTTCGGGGCGGTTTCCTACAATGAGCAGTTCTTC
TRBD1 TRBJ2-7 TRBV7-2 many CASSPDRGNPYEQYF TGTGCCAGCAGCCCGGACAGGGGAAATCCCTACGAGCAGTACTTC
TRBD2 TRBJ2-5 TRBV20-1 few CSARAGGQETQYF TGCAGTGCTAGAGCGGGGGGACAAGAGACCCAGTACTTC
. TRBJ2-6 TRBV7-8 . CASSLGLWSSGANVQTF TGTGCCAGCAGCTTAGGCCTTTGGAGCTCTGGGGCCAACGTCCAGACTTTC
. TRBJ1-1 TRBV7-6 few CASRDGGPNTEAFF TGTGCCAGCAGGGACGGGGGACCGAACACTGAAGCTTTCTTT
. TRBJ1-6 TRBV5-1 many CASSLGVGSHNSPLHF TGCGCCAGCAGCTTGGGCGTCGGATCGCATAATTCACCCCTCCACTTT
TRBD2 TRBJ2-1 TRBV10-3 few CAISGTSVNEQFF TGTGCCATCAGCGGGACTAGTGTGAATGAGCAGTTCTTC
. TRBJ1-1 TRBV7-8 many CASSRSQKDTEAFF TGTGCCAGCAGCAGATCGCAAAAGGACACTGAAGCTTTCTTT
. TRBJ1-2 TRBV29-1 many CSVPAFNYGYTF TGCAGCGTTCCAGCCTTTAACTATGGCTACACCTTC
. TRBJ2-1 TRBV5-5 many CASSEEQALGEQFF TGTGCCAGCAGCGAGGAACAGGCCCTGGGGGAGCAGTTCTTC
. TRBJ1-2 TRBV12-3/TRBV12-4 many CASSREGYGYTF TGTGCCAGCAGTCGGGAAGGATATGGCTACACCTTC
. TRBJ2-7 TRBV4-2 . CASSLHPLVAEQYF TGTGCCAGCAGCCTACATCCGCTAGTAGCCGAGCAGTACTTC
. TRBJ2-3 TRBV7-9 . CASSLGQGSDTQYF TGTGCCAGCAGCTTAGGCCAGGGGTCAGATACGCAGTATTTT
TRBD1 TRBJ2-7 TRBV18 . CASSPRGDRAFEQYF TGTGCCAGCTCACCACGAGGAGACAGGGCGTTCGAGCAGTACTTC
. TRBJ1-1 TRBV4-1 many CASSPAPGPTEAFF TGCGCCAGCAGCCCTGCCCCCGGCCCCACTGAAGCTTTCTTT
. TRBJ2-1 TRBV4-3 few CASSQRGWTSYNEQFF TGCGCCAGCAGCCAGAGAGGATGGACCTCCTACAATGAGCAGTTCTTC
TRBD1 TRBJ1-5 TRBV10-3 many CAISRDRGAQPQHF TGTGCCATCAGTCGGGACAGGGGAGCTCAGCCCCAGCATTTT
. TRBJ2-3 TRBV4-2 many CASSQDGLAGDTQYF TGTGCCAGCAGCCAAGATGGCCTAGCAGGGGATACGCAGTATTTT
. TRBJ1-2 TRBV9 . CASSVGGGGYGYTF TGTGCCAGCAGCGTAGGAGGTGGAGGGTATGGCTACACCTTC
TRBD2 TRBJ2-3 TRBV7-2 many CASSRISGSSTDTQYF TGTGCCAGCAGCCGGATTAGCGGGTCTAGCACAGATACGCAGTATTTT
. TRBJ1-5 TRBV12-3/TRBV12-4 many CASRLEQNQPQHF TGTGCCAGCAGACTCGAGCAGAATCAGCCCCAGCATTTT
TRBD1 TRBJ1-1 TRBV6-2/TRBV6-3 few CASSPTRGTMNTEAFF TGTGCCAGCAGCCCCACCAGGGGGACCATGAACACTGAAGCTTTCTTT
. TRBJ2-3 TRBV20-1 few CSAGSLSTDTQYF TGCAGTGCTGGATCCCTCTCCACAGATACGCAGTATTTT
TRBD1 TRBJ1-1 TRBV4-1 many CASSLVGQHTEAFF TGCGCCAGCAGCCTAGTGGGACAGCACACTGAAGCTTTCTTT